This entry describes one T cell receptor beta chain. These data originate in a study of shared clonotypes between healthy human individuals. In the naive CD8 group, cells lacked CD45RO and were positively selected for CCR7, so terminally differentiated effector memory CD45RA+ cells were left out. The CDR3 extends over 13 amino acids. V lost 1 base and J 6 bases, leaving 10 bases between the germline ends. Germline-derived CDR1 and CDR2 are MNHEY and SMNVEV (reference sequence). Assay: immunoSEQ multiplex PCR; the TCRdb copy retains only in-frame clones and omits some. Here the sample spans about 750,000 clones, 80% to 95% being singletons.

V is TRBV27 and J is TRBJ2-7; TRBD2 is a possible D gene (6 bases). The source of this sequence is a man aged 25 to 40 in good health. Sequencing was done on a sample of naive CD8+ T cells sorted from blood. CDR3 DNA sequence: TGTGCCAGCAGTTTATACATGCGGGGCGAGCAGTACTTC. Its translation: CASSLYMRGEQYF.